These 27 T cell receptor beta chains share one sample of origin, sequenced in a study of cytomegalovirus exposure and HLA in healthy donors. Both 60 Vbeta primers and 13 Jbeta primers went into the PCR. Libraries were prepared by immunoSEQ multiplex PCR; TCRdb keeps only in-frame clonotypes and omits some of them. The sample contains around 180,000 clones, around 82% of which appear only once. Material: PBMCs. These receptors originate from a boy between 10 and 17 years old in good health and CMV-seronegative.

The gene calls are TRBV6-4 and TRBJ2-3; 7 bases are a match to TRBD2. The CDR3 runs to 14 residues. Germline CDR1 MRHNA, CDR2 SNTAGT. The V and J ends lost 5 bases and 0 bases, in that order; junction bases with no gene match: 2. The CDR3 DNA sequence: TGTGCCAGCAGTTTTAGCGGGAGCACAGATACGCAGTATTTT. As protein: CASSFSGSTDTQYF.

The chain carries TRBV6-5 and TRBJ1-6, with D possibly TRBD1 on 5 matching bases. Trimming cost V 6 bases and J 10 bases, with 13 bases left between them. Germline loops: CDR1 MNHEY, CDR2 SVGAGI. This CDR3 region has 13 residues. In DNA form, the CDR3 reads TGTGCCAGCAGCGGGCGGGGGGACTCACCCCTCCACTTT. Translation gives CASSGRGDSPLHF.

V usage is TRBV7-9 and J usage is TRBJ2-1, with 7 bases identical to TRBD2. J was trimmed by 6 bases and V by 1 base; bases with no gene match: 9. CDR1 SEHNR and CDR2 FQNEAQ come from the germline V gene (reference sequence). This CDR3 has 16 residues. CDR3 protein: CASSLEGGRATNEQFF. In nucleotides, the CDR3 is TGTGCCAGCAGCTTAGAAGGTGGGAGGGCCACCAATGAGCAGTTCTTC. Complete variable domain (other parts from reference TRBV7-9 and TRBJ2-1): DTGVSQNPRHKITKRGQNVTFRCDPISEHNRLYWYRQTLGQGPEFLTYFQNEAQLEKSRLLSDRFSAERPKGSFSTLEIQRTEQGDSAMYLCASSLEGGRATNEQFFGPGTRLTVL.

The rearrangement links TRBV25-1 to TRBJ2-7, with 9 bases matching TRBD1. The CDR3 has 15 amino acids. V trimming: 6 bases; J trimming: 9 bases; junction bases outside the gene matches: 15. CDR1 is MGHDK and CDR2 is SYGVNS in the germline V gene. CDR3 sequence: CASRVTGGASVMQYF. In DNA, the CDR3 is TGTGCCAGCAGAGTAACAGGGGGCGCGTCCGTGATGCAGTACTTC.

CDR3 sequence (DNA): TGTGCCAGCAAGGGGCGGGGGAACACCGGGGAGCTGTTTTTT. Encoded protein: CASKGRGNTGELFF. The chain has TRBV11-3 and TRBJ2-2; TRBD2 might be the D (6 bases). The V end was cut by 7 bases, the J end by 1 base, with 10 bases between. The CDR3 is 14 amino acids. Germline lookup yields CDR1 SGHNT and CDR2 YENEEA. Combining the CDR3 with reference TRBV11-3 and TRBJ2-2 gives the whole variable domain EAGVVQSPRYKIIEKKQPVAFWCNPISGHNTLYWYLQNLGQGPELLIRYENEEAVDDSQLPKDRFSAERLKGVDSTLKIQPAELGDSAVYLCASKGRGNTGELFFGEGSRLTVL.

This clone was recorded once. The V and J genes are TRBV28 and TRBJ2-7; 8 bases are a match to TRBD2. J was trimmed by 4 bases and V by 6 bases; bases with no gene match: 11. The CDR3 contains 15 residues. Germline CDR1 and CDR2: MDHEN and SYDVKM. This chain's CDR3 is CASSHPGLEYYEQYF. The CDR3 DNA reads TGTGCCAGCAGCCACCCGGGACTAGAATATTACGAGCAGTACTTC.

The chain links TRBV27 to TRBJ2-3; 7 bases are a match to TRBD2. CDR3 length equals 13 residues. Germline V gene sequence: CDR1 MNHEY, CDR2 SMNVEV (reference sequence). The J segment lost 4 bases and the V segment lost 5 bases, leaving 3 bases of the junction unmatched. This CDR3 is CASSLRGADTQYF. CDR3 coding DNA: TGTGCCAGCAGTCTCCGGGGGGCAGATACGCAGTATTTT.

V and J are TRBV18 and TRBJ2-6, with 7 bases matching TRBD1. The ends lost 3 bases at V and 2 bases at J; junction bases unmatched: 7. The germline CDR1 and CDR2 sequences are KGHSH and LQKENI. CDR3 length equals 17 residues. In nucleotides, the CDR3 is TGTGCCAGCTCACCGTCTCAACAGGGGACTGGGGCCAACGTCCTGACTTTC. As protein: CASSPSQQGTGANVLTF.

V and J are TRBV25-1 and TRBJ2-2, with 10 positions matching TRBD1. After removal of 4 bases from V and 3 bases from J, the junction contained 2 bases not matched to a gene. Germline V gene sequence: CDR1 MGHDK, CDR2 SYGVNS. This CDR3 spans 15 amino acids. The CDR3 DNA sequence: TGTGCCAGCAGTGCCGGGACAGGGGACACCGGGGAGCTGTTTTTT. Encoded protein: CASSAGTGDTGELFF.

Points on this clone: The germline gene is not matched at one end of the junction; a read error may be the cause. The same CDR3 is also encoded by other DNA sequences in this sample. This chain uses TRBV7-2 with TRBJ2-5, with D possibly TRBD2 on 5 matching bases. The CDR3 is 14 residues long. The germline gives CDR1 SGHTA, CDR2 FQGNSA. The CDR3 here is CASSLGRAQETQYF. CDR3 nucleotides: TGCGCCAGCAGCTTAGGGCGGGCCCAAGAGACCCAGTACTTC. Filled out from reference TRBV7-2 and TRBJ2-5, the complete variable domain reads GAGVSQSPSNKVTEKGKDVELRCDPISGHTALYWYRQSLGQGLEFLIYFQGNSAPDKSGLPSDRFSAERTGGSVSTLTIQRTQQEDSAVYLCASSLGRAQETQYFGPGTRLLVL.

This chain connects TRBV9 to TRBJ1-2, with TRBD1 identical over 8 bases. Germline assignment: CDR1 SGDLS and CDR2 YYNGEE. CDR3 length: 15 amino acids. With V trimmed by 4 bases and J by 6 bases, 11 bases remained unmatched. The CDR3 coding sequence is TGTGCCAGCAGCACCCGAAGGGACAGGAATGATGGCTACACCTTC. Protein product: CASSTRRDRNDGYTF.

In its sample, this clone was seen once. The V gene is TRBV28, the J gene TRBJ2-7, with 8 bases fitting TRBD1. Per the germline V gene, CDR1 is MDHEN and CDR2 is SYDVKM. The V and J ends lost 3 bases and 2 bases, in that order; junction bases with no gene match: 3. The CDR3 length is 14 residues. In DNA form, the CDR3 reads TGTGCCAGCAGTTTCGGGGACAGGCCCTACGAGCAGTACTTC. Its translation: CASSFGDRPYEQYF.

V gene TRBV28 combines with J gene TRBJ1-6; D not resolved. The V end was cut by 3 bases, the J end by 7 bases, with 10 bases between. This CDR3 is 14 amino acids long. CDR1 is MDHEN, CDR2 SYDVKM, per germline. For the CDR3, the DNA is TGTGCCAGCAGTTTCTACCCCTCGAATTCACCCCTCCACTTT. It yields the protein CASSFYPSNSPLHF.

The gene calls are TRBV7-8 and TRBJ2-7; D remains ambiguous. The CDR3 has 11 amino acids. V lost 4 bases, J lost 4 bases, and 5 bases lay in between. Germline loops: CDR1 SGHVS, CDR2 FQNEAQ. CDR3 in DNA: TGTGCCAGCAGCTCGGAGTACGAGCAGTACTTC. This gives the protein CASSSEYEQYF.

This clone was observed a handful of times. V and J are TRBV6-1 and TRBJ1-5, with 8 bases aligning to TRBD1. CDR1 and CDR2 from the germline V gene are MNHNS and SASEGT. The ends lost 3 bases at V and 7 bases at J; junction bases unmatched: 11. This CDR3 is 16 amino acids long. As DNA, the CDR3 is TGTGCCAGCAGTGACAGTGCAGGGGGCCAAAGGCAGCCCCAGCATTTT. Its protein is CASSDSAGGQRQPQHF.

The chain combines TRBV27 with TRBJ2-6, with D tentatively TRBD2 (6 bases). The CDR3 loop spans 18 amino acids. V lost 6 bases and J lost 0, with 18 bases in between. Looked up from germline, CDR1 is MNHEY and CDR2 is SMNVEV (reference sequence). The DNA for the CDR3 is TGTGCCAGCAGGCAGACGGGACTCACACACTCTGGGGCCAACGTCCTGACTTTC. This gives the protein CASRQTGLTHSGANVLTF.

The genes are TRBV6-6 and TRBJ1-2, with D perhaps matching TRBD1 (5 bases). The CDR3 extends over 15 amino acids. Germline loops: CDR1 MNHNY, CDR2 SVGAGI (reference sequence). V lost 4 bases and J 1 base, leaving 13 bases between the germline ends. For the CDR3, the DNA is TGTGCCAGCAGTTGGCGGGACGGGAGTAACTATGGCTACACCTTC. This encodes CASSWRDGSNYGYTF.

The CDR3 loop reads CASSYRGGQPYEQYF. CDR3 DNA: TGTGCCAGCAGCTACCGGGGGGGCCAACCCTACGAGCAGTACTTC. This sequence joins TRBV14 and TRBJ2-7, with 8 bases identical to TRBD2. Trimming took 5 bases from V and 2 from J; bases not matched to a gene: 8. Per the germline V gene, CDR1 is SGHDN and CDR2 is FVKESK. CDR3 length: 15 residues.

V usage is TRBV6-6 and J usage is TRBJ1-2; possible D gene TRBD1, 5 bases. Trimming cost V 5 bases and J 6 bases, with 16 bases left between them. Germline CDR1 and CDR2: MNHNY and SVGAGI (reference sequence). The length of the CDR3 is 14 residues. The DNA for the CDR3 is TGTGCCAGCAGTAATGGGTGGCAGGGAAATGGCTACACCTTC. It yields the protein CASSNGWQGNGYTF.

The rearrangement links TRBV5-8 to TRBJ1-5; unclear D gene. V was cut by 2 bases and J by 7 bases, with 16 bases left in between. The CDR3 totals 15 residues. Per the germline V gene, CDR1 is SGHTS and CDR2 is YDEGEE. The CDR3 DNA reads TGTGCCAGCAGCTTAATTCAAGGAGGGTACCAGCCCCAGCATTTT. Its protein is CASSLIQGGYQPQHF.

The V call is TRBV6-1, the J call TRBJ1-5; maybe TRBD1 (5 bases). The CDR3 consists of 17 residues. Trimming removed 1 base from V and 2 bases from J, with 15 bases in between. The germline V gene encodes CDR1 MNHNS and CDR2 SASEGT. As DNA, the CDR3 is TGTGCCAGCAGTGAAGGGGGGTTTCCGGGAGGCAATCAGCCCCAGCATTTT. This gives the protein CASSEGGFPGGNQPQHF.

The chain has TRBV11-2 and TRBJ2-1, with 9 bases fitting TRBD1. CDR1 and CDR2 (germline): SGHAT, FQNNGV. The CDR3 extends over 15 amino acids. The junction had 16 bases not matched to a gene; V was cut back by 7 bases and J by 12 bases. CDR3 DNA sequence: TGTGCCAGCATCAAGAACCTACAGGGGGCGAGGGTGCAGTTCTTC. Residues: CASIKNLQGARVQFF.

The chain combines TRBV9 with TRBJ1-5, with D possibly matching TRBD1 (5 bases). CDR1 SGDLS and CDR2 YYNGEE come from the germline V gene. This CDR3 has 14 residues. The germline V and J ends were trimmed by 2 bases and 6 bases, with 12 bases remaining between them. The CDR3: CASSVTGSGQPQHF. CDR3 DNA sequence: TGTGCCAGCAGCGTCACAGGATCAGGTCAGCCCCAGCATTTT. Based on the CDR3 plus reference TRBV9 and TRBJ1-5, the full variable domain is DSGVTQTPKHLITATGQRVTLRCSPRSGDLSVYWYQQSLDQGLQFLIQYYNGEERAKGNILERFSAQQFPDLHSELNLSSLELGDSALYFCASSVTGSGQPQHFGDGTRLSIL.

The chain uses TRBV19 and TRBJ2-1; 7 bases line up with TRBD2. V shed 5 bases and J 7 bases; nucleotides not matched to a gene: 5. The CDR3 spans 13 residues. CDR1 is LNHDA and CDR2 is SQIVND in the germline V gene (reference sequence). The CDR3 loop reads CASSPTSLNEQFF. CDR3 coding DNA: TGTGCCAGTAGTCCGACTAGCCTGAATGAGCAGTTCTTC.

The J gene is TRBJ1-5, the V gene TRBV6-5, with 7 nucleotides matching TRBD1. The ends lost 6 bases at V and 0 bases at J; junction bases unmatched: 5. This CDR3 region has 15 residues. From germline, CDR1 is MNHEY and CDR2 SVGAGI. The CDR3 here is CASRGTAYSNQPQHF. The CDR3 region has the DNA TGTGCCAGCAGGGGGACAGCTTATAGCAATCAGCCCCAGCATTTT.

This clone turned up a few times. The V gene is TRBV11-1, the J gene TRBJ2-2, with D perhaps matching TRBD1 (5 bases). Trimming left V 5 bases short and J 7 bases short, with 11 bases between. CDR1 and CDR2 from the germline V gene are SGHAT and FQDESV (reference sequence). This CDR3 region has 13 residues. In DNA, the CDR3 is TGTGCCAGCAGCCCTCGAAGGGGCGGGGAGCTGTTTTTT. It is translated as CASSPRRGGELFF. The whole variable domain, filled in from reference TRBV11-1 and TRBJ2-2, reads EAEVAQSPRYKITEKSQAVAFWCDPISGHATLYWYRQILGQGPELLVQFQDESVVDDSQLPKDRFSAERLKGVDSTLKIQPAELGDSAMYLCASSPRRGGELFFGEGSRLTVL.

The gene calls are TRBV7-2 and TRBJ2-5; 7 bases match TRBD2. V was clipped by 2 bases and J by 5 bases; unmatched bases: 8. CDR3 size: 15 residues. Germline values: CDR1 SGHTA, CDR2 FQGNSA. In nucleotides, the CDR3 is TGTGCCAGCAGCTTAAGACTAGCCCTGGGGGAGACCCAGTACTTC. This encodes CASSLRLALGETQYF.